A single sample is the source of the 28 T cell receptor beta chains below, sequenced in a study of cytomegalovirus exposure and HLA in healthy donors. In the PCR, 60 Vbeta and 13 Jbeta primers were used. TCRdb keeps only in-frame clones here, not all; method: immunoSEQ multiplex PCR. This sample has approximately 100,000 clones; around 70% occur once, and the top ten carry approximately 0.8%. The sequencing input was PBMCs. These receptor sequences come from a boy between 10 and 17 years old in good health and CMV-seronegative.

The chain joins TRBV5-4 to TRBJ2-5; no firm D call. Germline-derived CDR1 and CDR2 are SGHNT and YYREEE (reference sequence). The CDR3 length is 13 residues. The V and J ends lost 3 bases and 2 bases respectively, with 8 bases between them. The CDR3 protein is CASSSYIQETQYF. DNA of the CDR3: TGTGCCAGCAGCTCTTACATACAAGAGACCCAGTACTTC.

In DNA, the CDR3 is TGTGCCAGCTCACGCCGGGAGCAGTACTTC. Protein product: CASSRREQYF. The rearrangement uses TRBV18 and TRBJ2-7; no clear D. The CDR3 extends over 10 amino acids. The germline gives CDR1 KGHSH, CDR2 LQKENI. The V gene lost 4 bases and the J gene lost 7 bases, with 5 bases spanning the gap. Based on the CDR3 plus reference TRBV18 and TRBJ2-7, the full variable domain is NAGVMQNPRHLVRRRGQEARLRCSPMKGHSHVYWYRQLPEEGLKFMVYLQKENIIDESGMPKERFSAEFPKEGPSILRIQQVVRGDSAAYFCASSRREQYFGPGTRLTVT.

The chain employs TRBV6-6 and TRBJ2-5, with 8 bases matching TRBD2. Looked up from germline, CDR1 is MNHNY and CDR2 is SVGAGI (reference sequence). The V gene end was trimmed by 8 bases and the J gene end by 5 bases; junction bases not matched to a gene: 13. The CDR3 is 15 residues long. The CDR3 sequence: CASSTRAGGPETQYF. The CDR3 nucleotides read TGTGCCAGCTCAACTAGGGCGGGGGGCCCCGAGACCCAGTACTTC.

CDR3 protein: CASSVAGGADTQYF. The CDR3 DNA sequence: TGTGCCAGCAGTGTAGCGGGGGGCGCAGATACGCAGTATTTT. The gene calls are TRBV6-4 and TRBJ2-3; 10 bases fit TRBD2. V was clipped by 4 bases and J by 4 bases; unmatched bases: 2. Germline CDR1 MRHNA, CDR2 SNTAGT. The CDR3 has 14 amino acids.

This clone was seen just once. This chain uses TRBV27 with TRBJ2-1; 7 nucleotides align to TRBD2. The CDR3 extends over 13 amino acids. J gave up 6 bases and V 5 bases, and 4 bases lay outside the gene matches. Germline values: CDR1 MNHEY, CDR2 SMNVEV (reference sequence). Here the CDR3 reads CASSATSANEQFF. DNA of the CDR3: TGTGCCAGCAGTGCTACTAGCGCCAATGAGCAGTTCTTC.

The chain employs TRBV2 and TRBJ1-5, with D perhaps matching TRBD1 (5 bases). Germline values: CDR1 SNHLY, CDR2 FYNNEI. Trimming cost V 6 bases and J 4 bases, with 13 bases left between them. This CDR3 has 14 residues. In DNA, the CDR3 is TGTGCCAGCAGCCCAGGGTTAGGAAATCAGCCCCAGCATTTT. Translation: CASSPGLGNQPQHF. Variable domain in full (rest from reference TRBV2 and TRBJ1-5): EPEVTQTPSHQVTQMGQEVILRCVPISNHLYFYWYRQILGQKVEFLVSFYNNEISEKSEIFDDQFSVERPDGSNFTLKIRSTKLEDSAMYFCASSPGLGNQPQHFGDGTRLSIL.

The V and J genes are TRBV30 and TRBJ2-2; unclear D gene. The germline V and J ends were trimmed by 0 bases and 5 bases, with 13 bases remaining between them. The CDR3 is 15 amino acids. Per germline, CDR1 GTSNPN and CDR2 SVGIG (reference sequence). CDR3: CAWSVRLLKTGELFF. DNA for the CDR3: TGTGCCTGGAGTGTGAGGCTCCTAAAGACCGGGGAGCTGTTTTTT.

This clone has a handful of counts. Here the CDR3 reads CASTSTASYEQYF. Written as DNA, the CDR3 is TGTGCCAGCACCTCGACAGCCTCCTACGAGCAGTACTTC. The V call is TRBV28, the J call TRBJ2-7; D might be TRBD1 (5 bases). Trimming removed 7 bases from V and 0 bases from J, with 10 bases in between. This CDR3 contains 13 residues. CDR1 MDHEN and CDR2 SYDVKM come from the germline V gene.

V usage is TRBV6-1 and J usage is TRBJ2-2; perhaps TRBD1 as D (5 bases). V was cut by 6 bases and J by 4 bases, with 9 bases left in between. This CDR3 is built from 13 residues. Germline V gene sequence: CDR1 MNHNS, CDR2 SASEGT. CDR3 in DNA: TGTGCCAGCAGCGGACAACTCACCGGGGAGCTGTTTTTT. Residues: CASSGQLTGELFF.

This rearrangement joins TRBV5-6 to TRBJ2-3, with TRBD2 matching 10 bases. There are 17 residues in the CDR3. With 4 bases clipped from V and 3 bases from J, the junction kept 11 bases outside the gene matches. The germline gives CDR1 SGHDT, CDR2 YYEEEE. CDR3 sequence reads: CASSPLGLAGVTDTQYF. The CDR3, as DNA: TGTGCCAGCAGCCCCCTGGGGCTAGCGGGGGTGACAGATACGCAGTATTTT.

V usage is TRBV30 and J usage is TRBJ1-6, with 7 bases fitting TRBD1. Germline-derived CDR1 and CDR2 are GTSNPN and SVGIG (reference sequence). Trimming at V came to 4 bases and at J to 10 bases, leaving 7 bases not matched to a gene. CDR3 length: 13 amino acids. The DNA of the CDR3 is TGTGCCTGGACCGGACAGGAAAGGTCACCCCTCCACTTT. Amino acids: CAWTGQERSPLHF.

This clone was recorded once. Here the CDR3 omits its conserved ending phenylalanine or tryptophan, so a read error is the likely source. The chain carries TRBV28 and TRBJ1-4; D perhaps matches TRBD1 (6 bases). The CDR3 is made up of 13 amino acids. Germline V gene sequence: CDR1 MDHEN, CDR2 SYDVKM. V dropped 4 bases and J dropped 5 bases, with 8 bases sitting between them. The CDR3 here is CASSSGTNEKLFV. DNA of the CDR3: TGTGCCAGCAGTTCCGGGACAAATGAAAAACTGTTTGTT.

This clone was counted a few times. The chain links TRBV6-6 to TRBJ1-3, with no clear D. CDR3 size: 14 residues. V dropped 0 bases and J dropped 0 bases, with 3 bases sitting between them. The V gene's germline CDR1 is MNHNY and CDR2 SVGAGI (reference sequence). The CDR3 bases are TGTGCCAGCAGTTACTCCAACTCTGGAAACACCATATATTTT. As protein: CASSYSNSGNTIYF.

The gene calls are TRBV28 and TRBJ2-6, with D possibly matching TRBD2 (5 bases). Per germline, CDR1 MDHEN and CDR2 SYDVKM. The CDR3 is made up of 16 amino acids. Trimming took 5 bases from V and 0 from J, leaving 11 bases between them. The CDR3 DNA sequence: TGTGCCAGCAGTCCCGGACTCTTCTCTGGGGCCAACGTCCTGACTTTC. Protein product: CASSPGLFSGANVLTF.

Only a few counts were recorded for this clone. This sequence joins TRBV7-9 and TRBJ1-6; no clear D. Germline V gene sequence: CDR1 SEHNR, CDR2 FQNEAQ (reference sequence). V lost 1 base and J lost 11, with 6 bases in between. The CDR3 is 12 residues long. The CDR3 protein is CASSLGDAPLHF. The CDR3 DNA is TGTGCCAGCAGCTTAGGCGATGCACCCCTCCACTTT. The entire variable domain, with the rest obtained from reference TRBV7-9 and TRBJ1-6, is as follows: DTGVSQNPRHKITKRGQNVTFRCDPISEHNRLYWYRQTLGQGPEFLTYFQNEAQLEKSRLLSDRFSAERPKGSFSTLEIQRTEQGDSAMYLCASSLGDAPLHFGNGTRLTVT.

The sample holds a few counts of this clone. CDR3 residues: CASSPRIGSNQPQHF. As DNA, the CDR3 is TGTGCCAGCAGCCCACGCATCGGGAGCAATCAGCCCCAGCATTTT. This sequence joins TRBV7-2 and TRBJ1-5; D gene unclear. The V gene lost 5 bases and the J gene lost 1 base, with 12 bases spanning the gap. CDR1 is SGHTA, CDR2 FQGNSA, per germline. The CDR3 length is 15 residues.

This clone was counted between two and nine times. The J gene is TRBJ2-1, the V gene TRBV10-1, with 7 nucleotides matching TRBD2. Losses at the gene ends were 6 bases for V and 8 bases for J; bases not matched to a gene: 10. Germline assignment: CDR1 WNHNN and CDR2 SYGVQD (reference sequence). This CDR3 region has 14 residues. CDR3 in DNA: TGCGCCAGCAGGGGGGGACTAATGACAGATGAGCAGTTCTTC. Translating gives CASRGGLMTDEQFF.

This clone occurred a few times. CDR3 protein: CASSFLRGSGNTIYF. CDR3 coding DNA: TGTGCCAGCAGCTTCCTCAGGGGCTCTGGAAACACCATATATTTT. The chain is built from TRBV7-9 and TRBJ1-3; D perhaps matches TRBD1 (6 bases). Trimming removed 3 bases from V and 0 bases from J, with 9 bases in between. Germline V gives CDR1 SEHNR, CDR2 FQNEAQ (reference sequence). CDR3 size: 15 residues.

The V call is TRBV9, the J call TRBJ1-3; 7 bases agree with TRBD1. The CDR3 covers 16 residues. V dropped 0 bases and J dropped 8; count of bases not matched to a gene: 11. From germline, CDR1 is SGDLS and CDR2 YYNGEE. The CDR3 region is CASSVGPIEGADTIYF. Here the CDR3 DNA reads TGTGCCAGCAGCGTAGGACCCATCGAGGGGGCGGACACCATATATTTT.

A few counts support this clone. CDR3 DNA sequence: TGTGCCAGCTCGTCGCGGGGCTACGAGCAGTACTTC. As protein: CASSSRGYEQYF. The chain links TRBV2 to TRBJ2-7, with D possibly matching TRBD2 (6 bases). This CDR3 has 12 amino acids. Per the germline V gene, CDR1 is SNHLY and CDR2 is FYNNEI. V dropped 8 bases and J dropped 3 bases, with 11 bases sitting between them. The complete variable domain, with remaining parts taken from reference TRBV2 and TRBJ2-7, reads EPEVTQTPSHQVTQMGQEVILRCVPISNHLYFYWYRQILGQKVEFLVSFYNNEISEKSEIFDDQFSVERPDGSNFTLKIRSTKLEDSAMYFCASSSRGYEQYFGPGTRLTVT.

The chain couples TRBV9 to TRBJ1-1, with a weak D call TRBD1 (6 bases). CDR1 is SGDLS and CDR2 is YYNGEE in the germline V gene. Trimming left V 3 bases short and J 1 base short, with 7 bases between. This CDR3 has 13 residues. CDR3 DNA sequence: TGTGCCAGCAGCGAGACAGGGAACACTGAAGCTTTCTTT. This sequence encodes CASSETGNTEAFF.

The rearrangement joins TRBV6-5 to TRBJ1-2; 8 bases agree with TRBD1. Germline V lookup: CDR1 MNHEY, CDR2 SVGAGI. CDR3 length: 13 amino acids. V shed 6 bases, J shed 7 bases, and the junction held 7 bases outside the gene matches. CDR3 coding DNA: TGTGCCAGCAGCCTCCAGGGGGCGGGTGGCTACACCTTC. This sequence encodes CASSLQGAGGYTF.

This chain links TRBV28 with TRBJ2-7, with D possibly being TRBD1 (5 bases). The CDR3 contains 15 residues. The germline CDR1 and CDR2 sequences are MDHEN and SYDVKM. V shed 2 bases and J shed 4 bases, with 15 bases lying between them. In nucleotides, the CDR3 is TGTGCCAGCAGTTTAGGCCAGGGCGGTTGGTACGAGCAGTACTTC. Translated: CASSLGQGGWYEQYF. The full variable domain, completed using reference TRBV28 and TRBJ2-7, is DVKVTQSSRYLVKRTGEKVFLECVQDMDHENMFWYRQDPGLGLRLIYFSYDVKMKEKGDIPEGYSVSREKKERFSLILESASTNQTSMYLCASSLGQGGWYEQYFGPGTRLTVT.

The rearrangement links TRBV6-5 to TRBJ2-7; a weak D match, TRBD2 (5 bases). V lost 5 bases to trimming and J lost 0 bases, with 14 bases between them. Germline values: CDR1 MNHEY, CDR2 SVGAGI. This CDR3 region has 15 residues. In DNA, the CDR3 is TGTGCCAGCAGTGCCCTGAGGGTGACCTCCTACGAGCAGTACTTC. The encoded protein is CASSALRVTSYEQYF.

This clone came up a few times. The chain combines TRBV7-8 with TRBJ1-1, with no clear D. CDR1 SGHVS and CDR2 FQNEAQ come from the germline V gene. This CDR3 region has 11 residues. The V end was cut by 3 bases, the J end by 11 bases, with 10 bases between. The CDR3 protein is CASSLGSKAFF. For the CDR3, the DNA is TGTGCCAGCAGCTTGGGCAGCAAGGCTTTCTTT.

The chain carries TRBV30 and TRBJ1-3; maybe TRBD1 (5 bases). CDR1 and CDR2 from the germline V gene are GTSNPN and SVGIG (reference sequence). The CDR3 sequence is 13 residues long. Trimming pared 5 bases from V and 2 bases from J, leaving 10 bases between. The CDR3, as DNA: TGTGCCTGGGGGGCAAAAGCTGGAAACACCATATATTTT. Its protein product is CAWGAKAGNTIYF. Looking up the rest from reference TRBV30 and TRBJ1-3 gives the full variable domain: SQTIHQWPATLVQPVGSPLSLECTVEGTSNPNLYWYRQAAGRGLQLLFYSVGIGQISSEVPQNLSASRPQDRQFILSSKKLLLSDSGFYLCAWGAKAGNTIYFGEGSWLTVV.

This clone was detected only a few times. The chain is built from TRBV4-1 and TRBJ2-7, with 7 nucleotides matching TRBD1. CDR3 size: 15 residues. The germline CDR1 and CDR2 sequences are MGHRA and YSYEKL. With V trimmed by 1 base and J by 4 bases, 7 bases remained unmatched. The CDR3 DNA reads TGCGCCAGCAGCCAAGGGACAGGCGTGGGTTACGAGCAGTACTTC. It is translated as CASSQGTGVGYEQYF.

The gene calls are TRBV10-3 and TRBJ1-2, with D possibly matching TRBD1 (6 bases). The CDR3 has 13 amino acids. The germline CDR1 and CDR2 sequences are ENHRY and SYGVKD. The V end was cut by 5 bases, the J end by 2 bases, with 9 bases between. The CDR3 loop reads CAISRQDNYGYTF. CDR3 bases: TGTGCCATCAGTAGACAGGACAACTATGGCTACACCTTC.